The next 9 T cell receptor beta chains were all read from a single sample in a study of CD8 T cells in ankylosing spondylitis. TCRdb re-called the 5' RACE reads through MiXCR, storing one row per CDR3 protein. The sample has under 200,000 distinct CDR3 sequences, 11% seen once. The sequencing sample was made of blood, either unsorted or a sorted T cell fraction (not recorded which). Receptor source: a male donor with ankylosing spondylitis or in good health (not recorded which).

The sample holds many counts of this clonotype. The rearrangement joins TRBV6-2 or TRBV6-3 to TRBJ1-1; D gene uncertain. The CDR3 has 15 residues. Germline V gene data show CDR1 as MNHEY and CDR2 as SVGEGT. Trimming cost V 0 bases and J 1 base, with 9 bases left between them. The CDR3 DNA is TGTGCCAGCAGTTACTCGAGGACCGAGAACACTGAAGCTTTCTTT. The encoded protein is CASSYSRTENTEAFF.

There are many counts of this clonotype. The rearrangement links TRBV10-3 to TRBJ2-3, with 11 nucleotides matching TRBD2. CDR1 and CDR2 (germline): ENHRY, SYGVKD. After removal of 4 bases from V and 5 bases from J, the junction contained 8 bases not matched to a gene. CDR3 length: 16 residues. CDR3 DNA: TGTGCCATCAGTGGAGGTCTAGCGGGAGGAGGAGATACGCAGTATTTT. Translation gives CAISGGLAGGGDTQYF.

This clonotype was picked up many times. Here the CDR3 DNA reads TGTGCCTGGAGTTCGATCGGGGTACCCTACAATGAGCAGTTCTTC. Translated, it gives CAWSSIGVPYNEQFF. The chain carries TRBV30 and TRBJ2-1; tentative D call: TRBD2 (5 bases). Germline lookup yields CDR1 GTSNPN and CDR2 SVGIG (reference sequence). The CDR3 totals 15 residues. The V gene lost 2 bases and the J gene lost 2 bases, with 13 bases spanning the gap.

At least ten counts were recorded for this clonotype. The CDR3 region is CASSFPVMAWSSYEQYF. DNA for the CDR3: TGTGCCAGCAGCTTTCCCGTGATGGCTTGGAGCTCCTACGAGCAGTACTTC. This chain connects TRBV11-2 to TRBJ2-7; D gene unclear. The CDR3 has 17 amino acids. Trimming removed 3 bases at V and 0 bases at J, with 18 bases between. From germline, CDR1 is SGHAT and CDR2 FQNNGV.

The chain employs TRBV21-1 and TRBJ2-3; TRBD1 is the table's D call, not checked against the DNA. TRBV21-1 represents a pseudogene. This CDR3 comprises 17 residues. The CDR3 sequence: CASSKALGPGRTDTQYF. DNA for the CDR3: TGTGCCAGCAGCAAAGCCCTAGGTCCAGGGCGCACAGATACGCAGTATTTT.

This clonotype was counted only a few times. This chain uses TRBV4-1 with TRBJ1-2, with D unclear. Germline lookup yields CDR1 MGHRA and CDR2 YSYEKL. The CDR3 has 16 amino acids. Trimming pared 0 bases from V and 4 bases from J, leaving 15 bases between. The CDR3 DNA reads TGCGCCAGCAGCCAAGACCCCACAGCTCATTCCTATGGCTACACCTTC. This sequence encodes CASSQDPTAHSYGYTF.

Turning to this clonotype: A clone one base away is much larger, so this may be a read error. CDR3 sequence (DNA): TGTGTCAGTTCCCCGCGACAGGGACTTGAGCAGTACTTC. Translating gives CVSSPRQGLEQYF. The chain combines TRBV2 with TRBJ2-7; D perhaps matches TRBD1 (7 bases). From germline, CDR1 is SNHLY and CDR2 FYNNEI. The CDR3 totals 13 residues.

This clonotype was detected ten times or more. This sequence joins TRBV9 and TRBJ2-1; TRBD2 matches 10 bases. This CDR3 comprises 16 residues. CDR1 is SGDLS, CDR2 YYNGEE, per germline. The trim removed 1 base at V and 4 bases at J, leaving 5 bases unmatched. Written as DNA, the CDR3 is TGTGCCAGCAGCGTACGGTCTAGCGGGGGTTACAATGAGCAGTTCTTC. It yields the protein CASSVRSSGGYNEQFF.

This clonotype has a handful of counts. This chain connects TRBV9 to TRBJ1-4; D gene uncertain. The CDR3 covers 15 residues. Germline V gives CDR1 SGDLS, CDR2 YYNGEE. Trimming removed 1 base at V and 0 bases at J, with 7 bases between. Here the CDR3 DNA reads TGTGCCAGCAGCGTAAGGCCGGCAACTAATGAAAAACTGTTTTTT. Its protein is CASSVRPATNEKLFF.